This T cell receptor beta chain was retrieved from a study of PD-L1 blockade in urothelial cancer. Study context: Around 2014, patients got going on atezolizumab, taking 1,200 mg intravenously every 3 weeks. At 6 weeks and at 3 weeks (second dose) after treatment start, blood was analyzed. T cells were recovered from blood samples at a median of roughly 150,000.

Measured with immunoSEQ multiplex PCR; TCRdb has only the in-frame clones, and not every one. This sample yields 30,000 to 40,000 clones, of which 84% are seen a single time; 15% to 18% belongs to the top ten. Regarding time point: pretreatment peripheral blood. CDR3 length: 13 residues. Looked up from germline, CDR1 is MNHEY and CDR2 is SMNVEV (reference sequence). Trimming pared 7 bases from V and 4 bases from J, leaving 13 bases between. This sequence was found in a man aged 60 to 69 with urothelial cancer. The material sequenced was PBMCs, taken around atezolizumab (anti-PD-L1) treatment. This chain connects TRBV27 to TRBJ2-5, with D maybe TRBD2 (6 bases). The CDR3 reads CASTTSGRETQYF. CDR3 nucleotides: TGTGCCAGCACGACTAGTGGGCGAGAGACCCAGTACTTC.